This TCR beta chain was identified during a study of T cell responses to AZD1222 COVID-19 vaccine. Germline V gives CDR1 SGHVS, CDR2 FNYEAQ. The CDR3 runs to 14 residues. Trimming cost V 5 bases and J 7 bases; bases outside gene matches: 6. Sequencing used immunoSEQ multiplex PCR; TCRdb keeps in-frame clones, though not all of them. The data contain more than 120,000 clones, approximately 94% of them seen just once; the ten biggest clones take up 5.1%. J is TRBJ2-7 and V is TRBV7-6; TRBD2 agrees at 12 bases. This sequence originates from an adult in good health. The material sequenced was peripheral blood, taken on day 0 of AZD1222 vaccination. In DNA form, the CDR3 reads TGTGCCAGCAGCACCCTAGCGGGAGGGGGGGAGCAGTACTTC. This encodes CASSTLAGGGEQYF. The variable domain in full, with the rest retrieved from reference TRBV7-6 and TRBJ2-7, is GAGVSQSPRYKVTKRGQDVALRCDPISGHVSLYWYRQALGQGPEFLTYFNYEAQQDKSGLPNDRFSAERPEGSISTLTIQRTEQRDSAMYRCASSTLAGGGEQYFGPGTRLTVT.